This T cell receptor (beta chain) was found in a study of blood T cell repertoires in COVID-19. Overall study: PBMCs, B-cell-depleted T cells, or T cells provided the cDNA or gDNA that made up the material.

As handled by the study authors: It was from reference gene primer amplification that nucleated cell counts were estimated. Measured with immunoSEQ multiplex PCR; TCRdb has only the in-frame clones, and not every one. That table supplies the V and J calls and clone size; D and trimming were determined from the DNA. The table has about 530,000 clones, approximately 91% seen once. Germline CDR1 and CDR2: SGHRS and YFSETQ. The CDR3 runs 15 residues. Trimming cost V 4 bases and J 0 bases; bases outside gene matches: 2. Regarding this clone: The sample holds other DNA sequences that translate to the same CDR3.

It was during active infection that Seattle patients were enrolled and then longitudinally followed. The J gene is TRBJ2-2, the V gene TRBV5-1, with 8 bases fitting TRBD1. Sequenced sample: peripheral blood. The clonotype was recovered from a woman between 45 and 60 years old with COVID-19, enrolled during active disease. CDR3 bases: TGCGCCAGCAGCCTGGACAGGGCGAACACCGGGGAGCTGTTTTTT. It is translated as CASSLDRANTGELFF.